This TCR beta chain was observed in a study of blood T cells in healthy people across ages. Trimming stripped 3 bases from V and 5 bases from J, with 14 bases between. CDR1 and CDR2 (germline): LGHNA, YSLEER. The CDR3 is made up of 15 amino acids. The authors ran a second PCR of 7 to 11 cycles using a sample-barcoded 5' primer and a J-beta primer mix. One entry per CDR3 protein, called by TCRdb with MiXCR from the 5' RACE reads. The sample records approximately 490,000 distinct CDR3 sequences, 24% being singletons. These same data were also listed under a study on T cells of mothers and their children.

The receptor was isolated from a boy aged 5-17 years in good health. This sequence joins TRBV4-3 and TRBJ1-5; tentative D call: TRBD1 (6 bases). Sequencing was done on a sample of blood. As DNA, the CDR3 is TGCGCCAGCAGCCAGGACAGACAGAGACATCAGCCCCAGCATTTT. Its translation is CASSQDRQRHQPQHF.